Included here is one T cell receptor (beta chain) sequence, with context. Relative to the germline gene, one junction end is altered; a read error may explain this. The source of the sample is a study of blood T cells in healthy people across ages. CDR3 length: 12 amino acids. CDR1 is SEHNR and CDR2 is FQNEAQ in the germline V gene (reference sequence). Next came a second PCR, run for about 6 to 12 cycles, which used a sample-barcoded 5' primer along with a J-beta primer mix. MiXCR, run by TCRdb on the 5' RACE reads, gives a single entry per CDR3 protein. The table lists 1.5 million to 2 million distinct CDR3 sequences, just under 50% of them singletons.

Material: blood. The sequence derives from a woman in her thirties or forties in good health. The chain is built from TRBV7-9 and TRBJ1-5; D gene unclear. The chain's CDR3 is CANSPDRQPQHF. The CDR3 DNA reads TGTGCCAACAGCCCCGACCGGCAGCCCCAGCATTTT.